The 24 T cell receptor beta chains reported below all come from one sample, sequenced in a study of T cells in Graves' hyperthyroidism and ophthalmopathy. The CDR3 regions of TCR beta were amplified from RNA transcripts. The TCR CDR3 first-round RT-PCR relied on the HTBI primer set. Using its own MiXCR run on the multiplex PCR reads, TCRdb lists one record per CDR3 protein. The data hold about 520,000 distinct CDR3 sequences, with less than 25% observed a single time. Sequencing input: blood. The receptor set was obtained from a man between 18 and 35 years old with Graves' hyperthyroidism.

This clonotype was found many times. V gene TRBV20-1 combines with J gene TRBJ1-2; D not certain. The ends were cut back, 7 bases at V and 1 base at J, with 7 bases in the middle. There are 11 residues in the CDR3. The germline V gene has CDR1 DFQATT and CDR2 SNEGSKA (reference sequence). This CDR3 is CSVPFNYGYTF. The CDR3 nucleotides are TGCAGTGTACCGTTTAACTATGGCTACACCTTC.

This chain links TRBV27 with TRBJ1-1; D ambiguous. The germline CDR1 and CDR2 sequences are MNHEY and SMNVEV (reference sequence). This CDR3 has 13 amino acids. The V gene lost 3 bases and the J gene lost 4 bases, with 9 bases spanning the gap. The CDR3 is CASSFNMGTEAFF. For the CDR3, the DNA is TGTGCCAGCAGTTTCAATATGGGCACTGAAGCTTTCTTT.

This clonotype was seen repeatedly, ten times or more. The CDR3 coding sequence is TGTGCCAGCAGTTTATATGCCAGGCTGGTCGAGCAGTACTTC. It encodes CASSLYARLVEQYF. The V and J genes are TRBV28 and TRBJ2-7; D is ambiguous. Germline V gene lookup returns CDR1 MDHEN and CDR2 SYDVKM. With 1 base removed from V and 6 bases from J, the gap between germline ends came to 13 bases. CDR3 length: 14 residues.

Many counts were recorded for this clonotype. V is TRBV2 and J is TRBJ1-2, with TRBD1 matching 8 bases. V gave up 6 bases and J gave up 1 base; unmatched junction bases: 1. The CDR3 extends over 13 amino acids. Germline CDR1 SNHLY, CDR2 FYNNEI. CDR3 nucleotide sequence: TGTGCCAGCAGACAGGGGGGTAACTATGGCTACACCTTC. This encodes CASRQGGNYGYTF.

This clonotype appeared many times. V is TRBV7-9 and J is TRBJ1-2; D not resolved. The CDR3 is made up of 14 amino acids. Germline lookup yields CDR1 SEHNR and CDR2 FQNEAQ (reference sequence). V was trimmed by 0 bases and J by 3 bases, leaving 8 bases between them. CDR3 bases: TGTGCCAGCAGCTTAGCAGACCAGTACTATGGCTACACCTTC. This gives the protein CASSLADQYYGYTF.

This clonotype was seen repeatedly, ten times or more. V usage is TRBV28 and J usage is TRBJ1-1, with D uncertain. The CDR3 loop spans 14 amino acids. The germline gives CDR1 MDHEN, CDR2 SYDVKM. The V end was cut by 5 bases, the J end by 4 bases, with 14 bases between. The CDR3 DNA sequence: TGTGCCAGCAGTGCAGCCGGGGAGGGCACTGAAGCTTTCTTT. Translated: CASSAAGEGTEAFF.

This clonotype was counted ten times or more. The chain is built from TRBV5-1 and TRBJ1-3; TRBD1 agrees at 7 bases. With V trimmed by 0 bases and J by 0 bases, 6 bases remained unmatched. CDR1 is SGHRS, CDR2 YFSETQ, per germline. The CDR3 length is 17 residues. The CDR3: CASSLGTGSSSGNTIYF. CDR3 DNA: TGCGCCAGCAGCTTGGGGACAGGCTCGAGCTCTGGAAACACCATATATTTT.

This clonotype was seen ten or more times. CDR3 sequence: CASSPLGLANTGELFF. CDR3 coding DNA: TGTGCCAGCAGCCCCCTGGGACTAGCGAACACCGGGGAGCTGTTTTTT. The gene calls are TRBV13 and TRBJ2-2; TRBD2 matches at 8 bases. The CDR3 has 16 residues. Germline CDR1 PRHDT, CDR2 FYEKMQ (reference sequence). Germline trimming cut 5 bases from V and 0 bases from J; bases unmatched to any gene: 5. Using reference TRBV13 and TRBJ2-2 for the parts outside the CDR3, the full variable domain is AAGVIQSPRHLIKEKRETATLKCYPIPRHDTVYWYQQGPGQDPQFLISFYEKMQSDKGSIPDRFSAQQFSDYHSELNMSSLELGDSALYFCASSPLGLANTGELFFGEGSRLTVL.

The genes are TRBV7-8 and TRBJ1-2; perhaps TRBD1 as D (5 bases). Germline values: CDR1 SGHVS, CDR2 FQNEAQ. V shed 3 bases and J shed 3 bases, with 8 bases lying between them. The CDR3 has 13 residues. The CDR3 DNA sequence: TGTGCCAGCAGCTTGGGACCGGACTATGGCTACACCTTC. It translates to CASSLGPDYGYTF.

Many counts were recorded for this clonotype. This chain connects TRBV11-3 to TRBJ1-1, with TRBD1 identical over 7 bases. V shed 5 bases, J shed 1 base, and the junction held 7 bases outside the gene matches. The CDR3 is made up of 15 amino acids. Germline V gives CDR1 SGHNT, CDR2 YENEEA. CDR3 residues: CASSVNRGGNTEAFF. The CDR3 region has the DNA TGTGCCAGCAGCGTTAACAGGGGAGGGAACACTGAAGCTTTCTTT.

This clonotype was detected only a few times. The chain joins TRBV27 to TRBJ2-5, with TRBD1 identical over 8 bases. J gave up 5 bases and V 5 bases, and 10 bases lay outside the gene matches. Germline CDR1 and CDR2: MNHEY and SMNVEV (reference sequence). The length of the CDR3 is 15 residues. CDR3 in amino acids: CASSPRDRLVETQYF. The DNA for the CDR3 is TGTGCCAGCAGTCCAAGGGACAGGCTTGTGGAGACCCAGTACTTC.

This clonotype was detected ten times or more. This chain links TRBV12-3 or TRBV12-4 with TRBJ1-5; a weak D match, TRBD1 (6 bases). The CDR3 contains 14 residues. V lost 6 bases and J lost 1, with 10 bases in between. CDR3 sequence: CASSGTRSNQPQHF. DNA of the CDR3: TGTGCCAGCAGCGGGACAAGGAGCAATCAGCCCCAGCATTTT.

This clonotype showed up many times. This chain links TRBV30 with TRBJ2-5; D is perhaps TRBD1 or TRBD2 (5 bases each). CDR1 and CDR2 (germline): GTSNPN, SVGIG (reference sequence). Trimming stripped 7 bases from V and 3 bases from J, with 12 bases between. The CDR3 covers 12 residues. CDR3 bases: TGTGCCTTCTGGGGGACGAAAGAGACCCAGTACTTC. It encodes CAFWGTKETQYF. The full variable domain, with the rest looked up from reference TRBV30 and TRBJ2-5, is SQTIHQWPATLVQPVGSPLSLECTVEGTSNPNLYWYRQAAGRGLQLLFYSVGIGQISSEVPQNLSASRPQDRQFILSSKKLLLSDSGFYLCAFWGTKETQYFGPGTRLLVL.

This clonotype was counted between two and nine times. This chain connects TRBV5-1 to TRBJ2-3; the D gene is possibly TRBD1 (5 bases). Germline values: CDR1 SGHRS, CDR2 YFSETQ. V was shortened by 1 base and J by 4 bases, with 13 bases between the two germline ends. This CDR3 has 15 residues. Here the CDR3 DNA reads TGCGCCAGCAGCTTGTCGTCAGGGATGGCAGATACGCAGTATTTT. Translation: CASSLSSGMADTQYF.

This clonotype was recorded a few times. CDR3 residues: CASRVTGYAFF. The CDR3 DNA reads as TGTGCCAGCAGGGTAACAGGGTATGCTTTCTTT. The rearrangement joins TRBV28 to TRBJ1-1; possible D gene TRBD1, 6 bases. Germline V gene sequence: CDR1 MDHEN, CDR2 SYDVKM. V gave up 6 bases and J gave up 11 bases, with 13 bases separating them. The CDR3 is 11 amino acids.

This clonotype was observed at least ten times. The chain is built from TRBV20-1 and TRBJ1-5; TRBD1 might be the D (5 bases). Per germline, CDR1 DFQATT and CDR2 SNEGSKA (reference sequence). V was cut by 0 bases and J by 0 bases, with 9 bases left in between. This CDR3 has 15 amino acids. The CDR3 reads CSARDMRGSNQPQHF. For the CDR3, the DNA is TGCAGTGCTAGAGATATGAGGGGTAGCAATCAGCCCCAGCATTTT.

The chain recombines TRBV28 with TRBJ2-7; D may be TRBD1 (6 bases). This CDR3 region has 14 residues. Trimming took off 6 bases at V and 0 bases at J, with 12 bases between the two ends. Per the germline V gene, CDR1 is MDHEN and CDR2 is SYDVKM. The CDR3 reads CASRTGTFSYEQYF. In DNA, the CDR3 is TGTGCCAGCAGAACCGGGACATTCTCCTACGAGCAGTACTTC.

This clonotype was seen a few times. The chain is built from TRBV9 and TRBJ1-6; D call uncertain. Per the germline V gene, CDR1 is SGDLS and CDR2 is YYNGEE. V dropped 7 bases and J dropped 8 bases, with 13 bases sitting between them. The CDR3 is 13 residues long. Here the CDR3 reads CASSRERDSPLHF. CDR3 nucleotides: TGTGCCAGCTCCCGGGAAAGGGATTCACCCCTCCACTTT.

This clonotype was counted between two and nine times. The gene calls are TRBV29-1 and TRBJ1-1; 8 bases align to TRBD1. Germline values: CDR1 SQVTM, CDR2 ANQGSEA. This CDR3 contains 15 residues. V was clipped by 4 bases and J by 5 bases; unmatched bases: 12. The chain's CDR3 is CSVGGVQGGVTEAFF. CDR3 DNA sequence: TGCAGCGTTGGAGGGGTACAGGGGGGGGTTACTGAAGCTTTCTTT.

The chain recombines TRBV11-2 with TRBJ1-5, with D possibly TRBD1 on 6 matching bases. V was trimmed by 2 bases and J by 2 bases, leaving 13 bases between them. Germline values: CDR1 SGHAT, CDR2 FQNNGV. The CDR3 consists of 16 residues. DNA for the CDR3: TGTGCCAGCAGCTTATTGGAAGGGGGGCGCAATCAGCCCCAGCATTTT. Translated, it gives CASSLLEGGRNQPQHF.

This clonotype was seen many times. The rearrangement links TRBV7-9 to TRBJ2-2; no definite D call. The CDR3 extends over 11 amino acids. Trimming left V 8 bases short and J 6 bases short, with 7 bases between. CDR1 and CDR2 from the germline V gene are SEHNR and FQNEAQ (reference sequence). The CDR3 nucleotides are TGTGCCAGCCGCCCAGCCGGGGAGCTGTTTTTT. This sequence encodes CASRPAGELFF.

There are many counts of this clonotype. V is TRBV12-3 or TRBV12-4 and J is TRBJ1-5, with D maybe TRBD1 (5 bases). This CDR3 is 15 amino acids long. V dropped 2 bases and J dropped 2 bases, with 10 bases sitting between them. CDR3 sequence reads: CASSLRGIGNQPQHF. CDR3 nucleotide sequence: TGTGCCAGCAGTTTAAGGGGCATTGGCAATCAGCCCCAGCATTTT.

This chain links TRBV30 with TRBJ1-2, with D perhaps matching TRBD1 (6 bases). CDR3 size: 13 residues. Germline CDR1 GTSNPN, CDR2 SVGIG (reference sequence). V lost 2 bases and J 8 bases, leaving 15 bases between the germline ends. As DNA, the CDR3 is TGTGCCTGGAGTCTAGACAGGTTTCAAGGCTACACCTTC. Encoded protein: CAWSLDRFQGYTF.

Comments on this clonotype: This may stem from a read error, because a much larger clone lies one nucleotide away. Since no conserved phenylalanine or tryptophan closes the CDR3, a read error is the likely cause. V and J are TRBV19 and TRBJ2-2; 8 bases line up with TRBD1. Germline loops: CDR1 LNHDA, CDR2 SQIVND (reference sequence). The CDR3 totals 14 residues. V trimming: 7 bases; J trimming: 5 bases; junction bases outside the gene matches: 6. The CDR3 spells CASTPRGRTGELFL. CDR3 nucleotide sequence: TGTGCCAGTACCCCCAGGGGGCGGACCGGGGAGCTGTTTTTG.